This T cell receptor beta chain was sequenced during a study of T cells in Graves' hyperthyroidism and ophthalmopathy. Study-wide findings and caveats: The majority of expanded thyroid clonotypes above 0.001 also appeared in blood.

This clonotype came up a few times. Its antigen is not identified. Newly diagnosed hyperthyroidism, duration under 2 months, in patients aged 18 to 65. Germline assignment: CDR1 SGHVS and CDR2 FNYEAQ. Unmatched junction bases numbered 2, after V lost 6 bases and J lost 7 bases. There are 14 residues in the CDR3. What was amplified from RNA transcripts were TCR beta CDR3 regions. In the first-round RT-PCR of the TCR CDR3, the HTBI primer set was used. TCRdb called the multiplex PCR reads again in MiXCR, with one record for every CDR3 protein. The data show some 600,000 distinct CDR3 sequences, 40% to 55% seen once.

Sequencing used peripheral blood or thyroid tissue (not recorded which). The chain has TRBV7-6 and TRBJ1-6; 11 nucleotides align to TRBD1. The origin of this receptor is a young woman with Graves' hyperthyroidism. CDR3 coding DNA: TGTGCCAGCAGGCGGACAGGGGGCAATTCACCCCTCCACTTT. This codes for CASRRTGGNSPLHF.